These T cell receptor beta chains were read from a single sample in a study of beta chain features in type 1 diabetes. Sequencing was performed with immunoSEQ multiplex PCR; in TCRdb, only in-frame clones are kept and a portion is missing. The sample includes about 900,000 clones, about a sixth of them seen just once. Sequences were obtained from naive CD4+ T cells from blood. The receptors here all came from a young woman in good health. CDR3s include the opening cysteine and the closing phenylalanine or tryptophan. A D gene is named only where the DNA matches it firmly. Where a row states a size, it is once, few, many or the class of an expanded clone; other rows omit it.

TRBV15	NA	12	NA	TRBJ2-5	CATRQDWETQYF	TGTGCCACCAGACAGGATTGGGAGACCCAGTACTTC
TRBV18	NA	13	NA	TRBJ2-4	CASSPQTSVIQYF	TGTGCCAGCTCACCCCAGACTAGTGTCATTCAGTACTTC
TRBV18	NA	16	TRBD2	TRBJ2-6	CASSPGGSAGANVLTF	TGTGCCAGCTCACCCGGGGGGTCCGCTGGGGCCAACGTCCTGACTTTC
TRBV12-2	few	16	NA	TRBJ2-7	CAYCGTSGQFRYEQYF	TGTGCATACTGCGGGACTAGCGGCCAATTTAGGTACGAGCAGTACTTC
TRBV18	NA	14	NA	TRBJ2-1	CASSPRGEANEQFF	TGTGCCAGCTCACCAAGGGGAGAGGCCAATGAGCAGTTCTTC
TRBV9	NA	14	TRBD2	TRBJ2-5	CASSVRSGGETQYF	TGTGCCAGCAGCGTAAGGAGCGGGGGGGAGACCCAGTACTTC
TRBV5-1	few	14	NA	TRBJ2-1	CASSSDSTYNEQFF	TGCGCCAGCAGCTCCGACTCAACCTACAATGAGCAGTTCTTC
TRBV7-2	NA	12	NA	TRBJ1-1	CASSRQNTEAFF	TGTGCCAGCAGCCGACAGAACACTGAAGCTTTCTTT
TRBV7-9	few	14	NA	TRBJ2-1	CASSLPVLYNEQFF	TGTGCCAGCAGCTTACCTGTTCTCTACAATGAGCAGTTCTTC
TRBV5-1	NA	16	NA	TRBJ2-2	CASSLDSVSNTGELFF	TGCGCCAGCAGCCTAGATTCGGTGTCGAACACCGGGGAGCTGTTTTTT
TRBV29-1	few	16	TRBD2	TRBJ2-5	CSAGGRGGLARETQYF	TGCAGCGCCGGGGGACGAGGTGGACTAGCACGGGAGACCCAGTACTTC
TRBV9	few	15	TRBD1	TRBJ2-5	CASSVQDRGQETQYF	TGTGCCAGCAGCGTACAGGACAGGGGACAAGAGACCCAGTACTTC
TRBV6-1	NA	15	NA	TRBJ2-7	CASSRQSGFFYEQYF	TGTGCCAGCAGCCGACAATCTGGGTTCTTCTACGAGCAGTACTTC
TRBV4-2	few	16	NA	TRBJ2-7	CASSQDPIETSYEQYF	TGTGCCAGCAGCCAAGATCCGATAGAGACATCCTACGAGCAGTACTTC
TRBV7-9	few	13	NA	TRBJ1-1	CASSLGRNTEAFF	TGTGCCAGCAGCTTGGGCAGAAACACTGAAGCTTTCTTT
TRBV4-3	NA	16	TRBD1	TRBJ2-1	CASSQPTGSSYNEQFF	TGCGCCAGCAGCCAACCGACAGGGAGCTCCTACAATGAGCAGTTCTTC
TRBV19	few	15	NA	TRBJ2-1	CASSTPSDSYNEQFF	TGTGCCAGTAGTACTCCGTCGGACTCCTACAATGAGCAGTTCTTC
TRBV6-5	few	14	NA	TRBJ2-3	CASSYGSGTDTQYF	TGTGCCAGCAGTTACGGGTCTGGCACAGATACGCAGTATTTT
TRBV6-1	NA	14	NA	TRBJ2-3	CASLKGGSTDTQYF	TGTGCCAGCCTGAAAGGCGGTAGCACAGATACGCAGTATTTT
TRBV18	NA	16	NA	TRBJ2-2	CASSPRLIENTGELFF	TGTGCCAGCTCACCACGACTAATAGAAAACACCGGGGAGCTGTTTTTT
TRBV11-1	few	14	NA	TRBJ2-7	CASSLARTSYEQYF	TGTGCCAGCAGCTTAGCTCGGACCTCCTACGAGCAGTACTTC
TRBV6-1	few	12	NA	TRBJ1-2	CASSGQSYGYTF	TGTGCCAGCAGCGGACAGAGCTATGGCTACACCTTC
TRBV2	few	11	NA	TRBJ2-7	CASSGAYEQYF	TGTGCCAGCAGTGGGGCCTACGAGCAGTACTTC
TRBV2	NA	13	NA	TRBJ2-2	CASAEGNTGELFF	TGTGCCAGCGCCGAGGGAAACACCGGGGAGCTGTTTTTT
TRBV5-1	NA	17	TRBD2	TRBJ2-2	CASSAPTSGWNTGELFF	TGCGCCAGCAGCGCCCCAACTAGCGGGTGGAACACCGGGGAGCTGTTTTTT
TRBV7-9	few	11	NA	TRBJ2-5	CASSARETQYF	TGTGCCAGCAGCGCCCGGGAGACCCAGTACTTC
TRBV9	NA	16	NA	TRBJ1-2	CASSVSSRPKNYGYTF	TGTGCCAGCAGCGTAAGCTCGCGACCGAAAAACTATGGCTACACCTTC
TRBV14	NA	13	NA	TRBJ1-2	CASSSNRDYGYTF	TGTGCCAGCAGCAGTAACAGGGACTATGGCTACACCTTC
TRBV4-2	few	15	NA	TRBJ2-5	CASSQVSGNQETQYF	TGTGCCAGCAGCCAAGTTAGCGGAAACCAAGAGACCCAGTACTTC
TRBV4-1	few	15	NA	TRBJ2-5	CASSQGVRQQETQYF	TGCGCCAGCAGCCAAGGAGTGCGACAGCAAGAGACCCAGTACTTC
TRBV2	NA	15	NA	TRBJ1-5	CASTNAGGPGQPQHF	TGTGCCAGCACAAACGCCGGAGGGCCGGGGCAGCCCCAGCATTTT
TRBV6-5	few	15	TRBD2	TRBJ2-7	CASRPGVAGVYEQYF	TGTGCCAGCAGACCCGGGGTAGCGGGAGTCTACGAGCAGTACTTC
TRBV18	NA	16	TRBD1	TRBJ1-1	CASSPGQGARSAEAFF	TGTGCCAGCTCACCGGGACAGGGGGCACGGAGCGCTGAAGCTTTCTTT
TRBV4-3	few	16	NA	TRBJ2-5	CASSQTGGTPGETQYF	TGCGCCAGCAGCCAAACCGGCGGGACACCCGGGGAGACCCAGTACTTC
TRBV18	NA	13	NA	TRBJ1-1	CASSPKSGTEAFF	TGTGCCAGCTCACCGAAATCCGGGACAGAAGCTTTCTTT
TRBV2	NA	16	TRBD2	TRBJ2-3	CASRRTSGGKADTQYF	TGTGCCAGCAGGCGGACTAGCGGGGGGAAGGCAGATACGCAGTATTTT
TRBV11-1	few	16	NA	TRBJ2-4	CASSLFNDLAKNIQYF	TGTGCCAGCAGCTTATTTAATGACCTAGCCAAAAACATTCAGTACTTC
TRBV9	NA	13	NA	TRBJ2-2	CASKRGYTGELFF	TGTGCCAGCAAACGCGGATACACCGGGGAGCTGTTTTTT
TRBV7-2	few	15	TRBD1	TRBJ2-1	CASSSGTGSYNEQFF	TGTGCCAGCAGCTCCGGGACAGGGTCCTACAATGAGCAGTTCTTC
TRBV9	NA	16	TRBD1	TRBJ2-2	CASSVAGGANTGELFF	TGTGCCAGCAGCGTAGCAGGGGGTGCGAACACCGGGGAGCTGTTTTTT
TRBV7-2	NA	18	NA	TRBJ1-5	CASSLRKTFGGRDQPQHF	TGTGCCAGCAGCTTACGGAAGACGTTCGGGGGGAGAGATCAGCCCCAGCATTTT
TRBV7-9	NA	13	NA	TRBJ1-1	CASSSPKSTEAFF	TGTGCCAGCAGCTCCCCCAAAAGTACTGAAGCTTTCTTT
TRBV4-2	few	15	TRBD1	TRBJ2-2	CASSLGQATTGELFF	TGTGCCAGCAGCCTCGGACAGGCCACCACCGGGGAGCTGTTTTTT
TRBV28	NA	14	NA	TRBJ1-2	CASSSEGHRYGYTF	TGTGCCAGCAGTTCCGAGGGACACAGATATGGCTACACCTTC
TRBV7-2	NA	14	NA	TRBJ1-3	CASSPLSSGNTIYF	TGTGCCAGCAGCCCCCTGAGCTCTGGAAACACCATATATTTT
TRBV4-3	few	15	TRBD2	TRBJ2-7	CASSQVLAGVHEQYF	TGCGCCAGCAGCCAAGTCTTAGCGGGAGTCCACGAGCAGTACTTC
TRBV28	NA	15	TRBD2	TRBJ2-7	CASSLAGGTNYEQYF	TGTGCCAGCAGCCTAGCGGGAGGGACCAACTACGAGCAGTACTTC
TRBV11-2	NA	16	NA	TRBJ2-7	CASSLVFGTRTYEQYF	TGTGCCAGCAGCTTAGTATTCGGGACACGGACCTACGAGCAGTACTTC
TRBV7-3	few	14	NA	TRBJ2-1	CASSLRPAYNEQFF	TGTGCCAGCAGCTTACGACCCGCTTACAATGAGCAGTTCTTC
TRBV7-2	few	12	NA	TRBJ2-7	CASSLARNEQYF	TGTGCCAGCAGCTTAGCCCGGAACGAGCAGTACTTC
TRBV29-1	few	13	NA	TRBJ2-1	CSVLGHLYNEQFF	TGCAGCGTTCTGGGACACCTCTACAATGAGCAGTTCTTC
TRBV5-6	NA	16	NA	TRBJ2-5	CASSLGWLRGQETQYF	TGTGCCAGCAGCTTGGGGTGGCTGCGGGGACAAGAGACCCAGTACTTC
TRBV19	NA	14	NA	TRBJ1-5	CASSIVPGNQPQHF	TGTGCCAGTAGTATAGTTCCAGGGAATCAGCCCCAGCATTTT
TRBV6-1	NA	14	NA	TRBJ2-3	CASSEARPADTQYF	TGTGCCAGCAGTGAAGCGCGCCCGGCAGATACGCAGTATTTT